This TCR beta chain was profiled in a study of T cells in Graves' hyperthyroidism and ophthalmopathy. TCR beta CDR3 regions were amplified from RNA transcripts. In the first-round RT-PCR of the TCR CDR3, the HTBI primer set was used. In TCRdb, the multiplex PCR reads were re-called with MiXCR into one record per CDR3 protein. The sample carries about 460,000 distinct CDR3 sequences, less than 25% recorded once. The receptor's source is a woman between 65 and 79 years old with Graves' ophthalmopathy. The specimen was blood.

CDR3 sequence reads: CSADPRLAPTYEQYF. The CDR3 nucleotides are TGCAGTGCAGATCCCCGACTAGCGCCTACCTACGAGCAGTACTTC. V is TRBV20-1 and J is TRBJ2-7; 8 nucleotides align to TRBD2. The germline gives CDR1 DFQATT, CDR2 SNEGSKA (reference sequence). The ends lost 6 bases at V and 2 bases at J; junction bases unmatched: 12. CDR3 size: 15 residues.